The present TCR beta chain was sequenced within a study of T cells after yellow fever vaccination (dated by TCRdb to about 2019). About the study as a whole: The SMART-Seq v4 Ultra Low Input RNA kit was used to prepare libraries from fractions with low cell numbers. To track T-cell clones before and after primary and booster YFV17D yellow fever vaccination, bulk TCR alpha and beta repertoires were sequenced longitudinally. Two healthy male donors, one aged 18 to 30 and one aged 30 to 39 years, were included in the cohort. Bulk PBMC replicates and cell subsets were isolated from blood drawn at multiple timepoints before and after both primary and secondary immunization. General study outcomes and caveats: A small share of clonotypes was detected in both CD4 and CD8 compartments, with the overlap likely arising from convergent recombination. Because abundant contaminating clonotypes from the bulk population could be contained in FACS-sorted repertoires, computational filtering was required. Only a couple of donors were included in the study, so the extent to which the findings can be generalized is limited. Compared with the primary T-cell response, the secondary T-cell response was weaker but faster, peaking on day 5 rather than day 15. After the booster, most clones that had expanded after primary vaccination were detected again (nearly 97% of CD4 and around 88% of CD8), suggesting broad maintenance of memory.

The meaning of the sample's treatment or condition label: live attenuated yellow fever vaccine strain. PBMCs were isolated from peripheral blood using a standard Ficoll-Paque protocol. Dynabeads CD4 and CD8 positive selection kits were used to isolate CD4 and CD8 T-cell fractions. TriZol was used to extract RNA from bulk PBMCs, CD4 and CD8 fractions, and dextramer-positive and dextramer-negative fractions. TCR cDNA was synthesized by 5'RACE template switching, through which a universal primer site and unique molecular identifiers were introduced. cDNA synthesis was primed from both the TCR alpha and TCR beta constant segments. Libraries were amplified in two PCR steps, with sample barcodes and sequencing adapters added in the second step. Sequencing of libraries was done on Illumina HiSeq 2500 (2x100 bp) or NovaSeq (2x150 bp). The source study handled its data this way. MIGEC was used to demultiplex reads and collapse the reads into UMI consensus sequences, and MiXCR was used for V(D)J alignment. Using edgeR on replicate PBMC samples, clonotypes were called vaccine-responding if FDR was below 0.01 and the log2 fold change was above 5 up to day 15. CD4 or CD8 identity was assigned to each bulk clonotype according to whether the clonotype was present at higher abundance in the sequenced CD4 repertoire or the sequenced CD8 repertoire. TCRdb itself trimmed the public reads at Q25 with fastp, ran MiXCR and retained productive beta chains. Rows with one shared CDR3 protein collapse into an entry with the most common genes and DNA. V and J calls and clone size were set by TCRdb, not the authors. Across this sample there are more than 120,000 distinct CDR3 sequences, with around 7.7% seen only once. 0.73% of the sample comes from the top ten.

The CDR3 numbers 13 residues from cysteine through phenylalanine. The read is trimmed to its CDR3 DNA, 39 bases read in frame from base 1. CDR1 and CDR2, per the germline V gene, are SNHLY and FYNNEI. V loses 4 bases of germline sequence and J loses 2 bases, and the interval between the two ends is 8 bases. This clonotype was seen at least ten times. Its antigen is currently not known. Within one base of it there is no much larger clone, and no base qualities were kept. The clonotype comes from a man aged 30 to 45 who received the YFV17D yellow fever vaccine. The sequenced sample was CD4+ T cells sorted from PBMCs, obtained 5 days after the yellow fever booster vaccination. The chain is made from TRBV2 and TRBJ2-5; no D gene can be assigned with confidence. The sequenced DNA: TGTGCCAGCAGTGGGTGGGAACAAGAGACCCAGTACTTC. It specifies CASSGWEQETQYF.